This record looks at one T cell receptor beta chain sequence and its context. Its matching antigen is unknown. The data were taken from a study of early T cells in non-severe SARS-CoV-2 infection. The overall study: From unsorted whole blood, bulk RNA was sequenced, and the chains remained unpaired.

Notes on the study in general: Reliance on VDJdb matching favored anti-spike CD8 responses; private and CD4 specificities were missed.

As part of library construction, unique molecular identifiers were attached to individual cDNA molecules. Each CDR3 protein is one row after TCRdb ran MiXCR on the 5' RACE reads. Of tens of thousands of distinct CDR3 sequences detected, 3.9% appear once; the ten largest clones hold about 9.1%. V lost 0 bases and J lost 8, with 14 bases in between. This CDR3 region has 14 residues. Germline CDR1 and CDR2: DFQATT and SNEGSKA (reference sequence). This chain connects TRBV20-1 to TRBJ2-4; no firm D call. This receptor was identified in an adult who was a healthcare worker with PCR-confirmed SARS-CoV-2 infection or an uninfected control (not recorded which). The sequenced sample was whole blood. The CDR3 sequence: CSARDPVGRDIQYF. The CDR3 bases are TGCAGTGCTAGAGACCCGGTTGGCCGGGACATTCAGTACTTC.